A single sample gave rise to the 27 T cell receptor beta chains below, sequenced in a study of blood T cell repertoires in COVID-19. TCRdb's copy holds only in-frame clones and misses some; the assay was immunoSEQ multiplex PCR. The sample yields more than 300,000 clones, around 86% seen once. The sequenced sample was peripheral blood. These receptors all stem from a woman aged 50 to 65 with COVID-19, enrolled during active disease.

The chain combines TRBV5-1 with TRBJ2-7; 7 nucleotides align to TRBD1. Germline V CDR1 and CDR2: SGHRS, YFSETQ. V lost 2 bases to trimming and J lost 1 base; unmatched junction nucleotides: 3. This CDR3 contains 14 residues. The CDR3 DNA reads as TGCGCCAGCAGCTTCGACAGGGCATCCTACGAGCAGTACTTC. This translates into CASSFDRASYEQYF. The variable domain in full, completed from reference TRBV5-1 and TRBJ2-7, reads KAGVTQTPRYLIKTRGQQVTLSCSPISGHRSVSWYQQTPGQGLQFLFEYFSETQRNKGNFPGRFSGRQFSNSRSEMNVSTLELGDSALYLCASSFDRASYEQYFGPGTRLTVT.

The V gene is TRBV27, the J gene TRBJ1-1; D is perhaps TRBD1 (6 bases). Germline assignment: CDR1 MNHEY and CDR2 SMNVEV (reference sequence). The CDR3 runs 12 residues. Trimming left V 6 bases short and J 7 bases short, with 12 bases between. CDR3 in amino acids: CASSPTGVEAFF. The CDR3 coding sequence is TGTGCCAGCAGCCCGACAGGTGTTGAAGCTTTCTTT.

The gene calls are TRBV6-5 and TRBJ2-1; 9 bases line up with TRBD1. The CDR3 loop spans 14 amino acids. Germline lookup yields CDR1 MNHEY and CDR2 SVGAGI. The V segment lost 0 bases and the J segment 10 bases; nucleotides outside the gene matches: 4. CDR3 protein: CASSYSNRGQEQFF. The CDR3, as DNA: TGTGCCAGCAGTTACTCGAACAGGGGGCAGGAGCAGTTCTTC.

The table lists this clone with a few counts. The genes are TRBV6-1 and TRBJ2-7, with D possibly being TRBD2 (6 bases). The CDR3 has 13 residues. Trimming left V 1 base short and J 5 bases short, with 9 bases between. Per the germline V gene, CDR1 is MNHNS and CDR2 is SASEGT. The CDR3 spells CASSEGLANEQYF. As DNA, the CDR3 is TGTGCCAGCAGTGAAGGCCTAGCGAACGAGCAGTACTTC.

The chain couples TRBV6-5 to TRBJ1-2; 8 bases line up with TRBD1. There are 14 residues in the CDR3. CDR1 is MNHEY and CDR2 is SVGAGI in the germline V gene. J was trimmed by 3 bases and V by 5 bases; bases with no gene match: 5. Here the CDR3 reads CASSSGQGDYGYTF. In nucleotides, the CDR3 is TGTGCCAGCAGTAGCGGACAGGGAGACTATGGCTACACCTTC.

This clone was recorded only once. The gene calls are TRBV24-1 and TRBJ2-3, with 7 bases aligning to TRBD1. The junction had 5 bases not matched to a gene; V was cut back by 0 bases and J by 6 bases. Germline loops: CDR1 KGHDR, CDR2 SFDVKD. This CDR3 has 15 residues. The CDR3 sequence: CATSDLGTDDDTQYF. The CDR3 DNA is TGTGCCACCAGTGATTTGGGGACAGACGACGATACGCAGTATTTT.

The chain couples TRBV13 to TRBJ1-1, with 7 bases lining up with TRBD1. The length of the CDR3 is 15 residues. Germline CDR1 is PRHDT and CDR2 is FYEKMQ (reference sequence). With 4 bases clipped from V and 0 bases from J, the junction kept 5 bases outside the gene matches. CDR3 in DNA: TGTGCCAGCAGCTCGGCGACAGGGATGAACACTGAAGCTTTCTTT. Translated, it gives CASSSATGMNTEAFF. Based on the CDR3 plus reference TRBV13 and TRBJ1-1, the full variable domain is AAGVIQSPRHLIKEKRETATLKCYPIPRHDTVYWYQQGPGQDPQFLISFYEKMQSDKGSIPDRFSAQQFSDYHSELNMSSLELGDSALYFCASSSATGMNTEAFFGQGTRLTVV.

V gene TRBV5-1 combines with J gene TRBJ2-7; 9 bases match TRBD2. V lost 2 bases and J lost 1; bases outside the gene matches: 7. Germline V gene sequence: CDR1 SGHRS, CDR2 YFSETQ. This CDR3 region has 16 residues. The CDR3 region is CASSLGPTSGSYEQYF. The CDR3 DNA sequence: TGCGCCAGCAGCTTAGGGCCCACTAGCGGGTCCTACGAGCAGTACTTC.

This chain uses TRBV7-2 with TRBJ1-2, with a tentative D call TRBD1 (5 bases). Germline V CDR1 and CDR2: SGHTA, FQGNSA. The germline V and J ends were trimmed by 6 bases and 7 bases, with 15 bases remaining between them. The length of the CDR3 is 13 residues. CDR3 loop: CASSHQGLGGYTF. Written as DNA, the CDR3 is TGTGCCAGCAGTCACCAGGGACTGGGTGGCTACACCTTC.

The chain recombines TRBV29-1 with TRBJ1-4, with 9 positions matching TRBD1. The CDR3 covers 15 residues. Germline V CDR1 and CDR2: SQVTM, ANQGSEA. The trim removed 5 bases at V and 2 bases at J, leaving 6 bases unmatched. CDR3 sequence reads: CSVQGQGGTNEKLFF. In DNA, the CDR3 is TGCAGCGTTCAGGGACAGGGAGGTACTAATGAAAAACTGTTTTTT.

This clone was seen a handful of times. This chain connects TRBV2 to TRBJ2-7, with 8 bases aligning to TRBD2. Germline-derived CDR1 and CDR2 are SNHLY and FYNNEI. The junction had 10 bases not matched to a gene; V was cut back by 6 bases and J by 0 bases. The CDR3 has 16 residues. The CDR3 nucleotides are TGTGCCAGCAGGCCCAAGACTAGCGCGAGCTCCTACGAGCAGTACTTC. Its protein product is CASRPKTSASSYEQYF.

The genes are TRBV4-1 and TRBJ2-7; 9 bases agree with TRBD1. The V segment lost 2 bases and the J segment 1 base; nucleotides outside the gene matches: 9. This CDR3 has 17 amino acids. Germline V gives CDR1 MGHRA, CDR2 YSYEKL. The CDR3, as DNA: TGCGCCAGCAGCCAAAGAACTACCGGGACAGGGTCCTACGAGCAGTACTTC. It translates to CASSQRTTGTGSYEQYF.

The CDR3: CASSLVAGGPGELFF. DNA for the CDR3: TGCGCCAGCAGCTTGGTGGCGGGAGGGCCCGGGGAGCTGTTTTTT. The V gene is TRBV5-1, the J gene TRBJ2-2; 9 bases match TRBD2. The CDR3 totals 15 residues. Germline V gene data show CDR1 as SGHRS and CDR2 as YFSETQ. V dropped 0 bases and J dropped 6; count of bases not matched to a gene: 3.

The J gene is TRBJ2-6, the V gene TRBV7-3; 9 bases match TRBD1. CDR1 SGHTA and CDR2 FQGTGA come from the germline V gene. The CDR3 is 16 amino acids. V lost 5 bases to trimming and J lost 3 bases; unmatched junction nucleotides: 5. The CDR3 reads CASSPTGGGGANVLTF. The CDR3 nucleotides are TGTGCCAGCAGCCCAACAGGGGGCGGTGGGGCCAACGTCCTGACTTTC.

The rearrangement joins TRBV30 to TRBJ1-4, with D hard to call. Germline V CDR1 and CDR2: GTSNPN, SVGIG (reference sequence). CDR3 length: 14 residues. Between the trimmed V and J ends, which lost 3 bases and 5 bases, there was a span of 13 bases. CDR3 residues: CAWRRLAGNEKLFF. In DNA, the CDR3 is TGTGCCTGGAGACGTCTGGCAGGAAATGAAAAACTGTTTTTT.

This chain joins TRBV27 and TRBJ2-7, with 11 positions matching TRBD1. In germline, CDR1 is MNHEY, CDR2 SMNVEV (reference sequence). The CDR3 has 17 residues. V lost 5 bases to trimming and J lost 0 bases; unmatched junction nucleotides: 9. The DNA of the CDR3 is TGTGCCAGCAGTAAGGGGCCGGGACAGGGGGTCTCCTACGAGCAGTACTTC. Protein: CASSKGPGQGVSYEQYF.

In the case of this clone: At the DNA level, this CDR3 is encoded by other sequences in the same sample as well. The CDR3 nucleotides are TGCAGTGCTAGTAGGGGTATCGGGGAGCTGTTTTTT. Translated, it gives CSASRGIGELFF. The rearrangement links TRBV20-1 to TRBJ2-2; D might be TRBD1 (5 bases). This CDR3 has 12 amino acids. Germline CDR1 DFQATT, CDR2 SNEGSKA (reference sequence). Trimming left V 3 bases short and J 7 bases short, with 9 bases between.

This clone showed up many times. V gene TRBV6-2 or TRBV6-3 combines with J gene TRBJ2-1; no definite D call. In germline, CDR1 is MNHEY, CDR2 SVGEGT. The CDR3 has 16 amino acids. V was clipped by 3 bases and J by 4 bases, with 16 bases between them. CDR3 sequence: CASSYSLTPRYNEQFF. The CDR3 DNA reads as TGTGCCAGCAGTTATAGCCTCACCCCACGGTACAATGAGCAGTTCTTC.

This chain connects TRBV14 to TRBJ2-7; 7 bases fit TRBD1. CDR3 length: 15 amino acids. The germline gives CDR1 SGHDN, CDR2 FVKESK. The V gene end was trimmed by 0 bases and the J gene end by 2 bases; junction bases not matched to a gene: 4. The CDR3 region is CASSQEQGFPYEQYF. The CDR3 DNA is TGTGCCAGCAGCCAAGAACAGGGGTTTCCCTACGAGCAGTACTTC.

The chain links TRBV10-1 to TRBJ1-5, with D possibly TRBD1 on 5 matching bases. This CDR3 has 13 amino acids. CDR1 is WNHNN and CDR2 is SYGVQD in the germline V gene (reference sequence). V lost 6 bases to trimming and J lost 2 bases, with 8 bases between them. The CDR3 sequence: CASSRVGNQPQHF. The DNA of the CDR3 is TGCGCCAGCAGCAGGGTGGGCAATCAGCCCCAGCATTTT.

This rearrangement joins TRBV11-2 to TRBJ2-1; D not certain. Trimming pared 0 bases from V and 4 bases from J, leaving 7 bases between. CDR1 and CDR2 (germline): SGHAT, FQNNGV. This CDR3 spans 14 amino acids. CDR3 DNA sequence: TGTGCCAGCAGCTTAGAGGGCAGTTACAATGAGCAGTTCTTC. It yields the protein CASSLEGSYNEQFF.

This chain uses TRBV30 with TRBJ2-7; maybe TRBD2 (5 bases). The CDR3 extends over 13 amino acids. Germline values: CDR1 GTSNPN, CDR2 SVGIG (reference sequence). Deletions cut 8 bases from V and 7 bases from J, with 21 bases between. CDR3 coding DNA: TGTGCCGGAACAGCGATGGAGGTCGGGGAGCAGTACTTC. As protein: CAGTAMEVGEQYF.

The chain combines TRBV5-6 with TRBJ2-7; weak D call: TRBD1 (6 bases). The germline CDR1 and CDR2 sequences are SGHDT and YYEEEE. V lost 3 bases to trimming and J lost 7 bases, with 11 bases between them. This CDR3 region has 12 residues. The CDR3 DNA reads TGTGCCAGCAGCTACACCAGGGGAGAGCAGTACTTC. It yields the protein CASSYTRGEQYF.

This clone was counted a few times. The J gene is TRBJ2-7, the V gene TRBV7-2; TRBD2 might be the D (6 bases). CDR1 is SGHTA, CDR2 FQGNSA, per germline. Trimming stripped 3 bases from V and 2 bases from J, with 20 bases between. This CDR3 is built from 17 residues. The CDR3 DNA is TGTGCCAGCAGCTTCCTCATTGGTCGGGCGGGGCCCTACGAGCAGTACTTC. This codes for CASSFLIGRAGPYEQYF.

This CDR3 is CASSASGEQYF. The CDR3 nucleotides read TGTGCCAGCAGCGCTAGCGGCGAGCAGTACTTC. The chain uses TRBV9 and TRBJ2-7; 7 bases are a match to TRBD2. This CDR3 contains 11 residues. Per germline, CDR1 SGDLS and CDR2 YYNGEE. V shed 3 bases and J 6 bases; nucleotides not matched to a gene: 0. The entire variable domain, with the rest obtained from reference TRBV9 and TRBJ2-7, is as follows: DSGVTQTPKHLITATGQRVTLRCSPRSGDLSVYWYQQSLDQGLQFLIQYYNGEERAKGNILERFSAQQFPDLHSELNLSSLELGDSALYFCASSASGEQYFGPGTRLTVT.

V gene TRBV19 combines with J gene TRBJ1-2; D unclear. V was pared by 4 bases and J by 4 bases, with 16 bases between. The CDR3 is made up of 15 amino acids. Germline CDR1 is LNHDA and CDR2 is SQIVND (reference sequence). This CDR3 is CASSTAGRTIYGYTF. In DNA, the CDR3 is TGTGCCAGTAGTACCGCCGGGCGGACTATCTATGGCTACACCTTC.

The V gene is TRBV2, the J gene TRBJ2-7, with D possibly matching TRBD1 (6 bases). With 6 bases removed from V and 0 bases from J, the gap between germline ends came to 18 bases. The CDR3 has 16 amino acids. Germline assignment: CDR1 SNHLY and CDR2 FYNNEI. This CDR3 is CASREPGHGTSYEQYF. The CDR3 DNA reads as TGTGCCAGCAGAGAGCCGGGACATGGGACCTCCTACGAGCAGTACTTC. Full variable domain (remainder filled in from reference TRBV2 and TRBJ2-7): EPEVTQTPSHQVTQMGQEVILRCVPISNHLYFYWYRQILGQKVEFLVSFYNNEISEKSEIFDDQFSVERPDGSNFTLKIRSTKLEDSAMYFCASREPGHGTSYEQYFGPGTRLTVT.